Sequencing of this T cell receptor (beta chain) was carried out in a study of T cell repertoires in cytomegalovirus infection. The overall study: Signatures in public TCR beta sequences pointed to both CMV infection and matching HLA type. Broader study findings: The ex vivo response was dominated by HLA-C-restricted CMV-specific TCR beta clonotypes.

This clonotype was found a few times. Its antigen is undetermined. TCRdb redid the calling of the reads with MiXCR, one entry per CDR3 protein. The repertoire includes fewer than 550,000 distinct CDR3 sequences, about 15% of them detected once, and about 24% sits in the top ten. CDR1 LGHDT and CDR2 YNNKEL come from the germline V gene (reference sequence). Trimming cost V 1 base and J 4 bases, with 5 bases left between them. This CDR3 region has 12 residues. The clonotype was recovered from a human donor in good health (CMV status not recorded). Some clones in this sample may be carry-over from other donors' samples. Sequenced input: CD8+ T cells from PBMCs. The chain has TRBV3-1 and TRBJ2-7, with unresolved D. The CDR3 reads CASSQGVYEQYF. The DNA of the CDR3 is TGTGCCAGCAGCCAAGGAGTTTACGAGCAGTACTTC.